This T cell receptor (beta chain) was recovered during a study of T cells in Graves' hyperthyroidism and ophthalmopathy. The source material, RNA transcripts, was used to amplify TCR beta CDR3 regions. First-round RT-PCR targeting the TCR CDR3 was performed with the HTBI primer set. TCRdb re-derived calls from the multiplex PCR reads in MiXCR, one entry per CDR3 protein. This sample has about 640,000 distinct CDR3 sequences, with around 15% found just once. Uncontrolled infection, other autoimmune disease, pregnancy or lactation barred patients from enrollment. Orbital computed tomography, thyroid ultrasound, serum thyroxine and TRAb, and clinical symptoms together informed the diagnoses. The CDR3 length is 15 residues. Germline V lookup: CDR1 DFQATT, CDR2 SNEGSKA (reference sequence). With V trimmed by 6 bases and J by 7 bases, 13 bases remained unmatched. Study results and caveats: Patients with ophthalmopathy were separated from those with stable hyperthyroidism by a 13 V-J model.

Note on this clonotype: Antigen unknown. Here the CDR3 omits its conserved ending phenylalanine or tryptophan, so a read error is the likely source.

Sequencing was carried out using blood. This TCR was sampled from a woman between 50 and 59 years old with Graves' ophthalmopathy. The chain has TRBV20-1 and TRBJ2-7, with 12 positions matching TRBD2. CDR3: CSALRLAGAGGEQYL. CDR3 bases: TGCAGTGCCCTGAGACTAGCGGGAGCTGGCGGGGAGCAGTACCTC.